This T cell receptor (beta chain) was identified during a study of shared clonotypes between healthy human individuals. Study findings and constraints: The study's rarefaction showed incomplete sorted-subset sequencing despite large depth. Among donors, clonotype sharing was expected to be affected by sequencing depth.

Germline assignment: CDR1 MDHEN and CDR2 SYDVKM. V was trimmed by 3 bases and J by 4 bases, leaving 10 bases between them. The CDR3 length is 13 residues. CD45RO negativity and positive selection for CCR7 defined naive CD8 cells, a population that excluded terminally differentiated effector memory CD45RA+ cells. Assay: immunoSEQ multiplex PCR; the TCRdb copy retains only in-frame clones and omits some. The data contain around 1,900,000 clones, 90% to 95% of them seen just once; the ten biggest clones take up approximately 1.6%. A note on this clone: The antigen is not known. This sample includes further DNA sequences coding for the same CDR3.

The receptor's source is a young man in good health. Some clones in this sample may be carry-over from other donors' samples. The chain recombines TRBV28 with TRBJ2-7, with a tentative D call TRBD2 (6 bases). What was sequenced was naive CD8+ T cells from PBMCs. CDR3 DNA sequence: TGTGCCAGCAGTTTTTCGGAGGGTTACGAGCAGTACTTC. It specifies CASSFSEGYEQYF. Full variable domain (outside the CDR3, taken from reference TRBV28 and TRBJ2-7): DVKVTQSSRYLVKRTGEKVFLECVQDMDHENMFWYRQDPGLGLRLIYFSYDVKMKEKGDIPEGYSVSREKKERFSLILESASTNQTSMYLCASSFSEGYEQYFGPGTRLTVT.